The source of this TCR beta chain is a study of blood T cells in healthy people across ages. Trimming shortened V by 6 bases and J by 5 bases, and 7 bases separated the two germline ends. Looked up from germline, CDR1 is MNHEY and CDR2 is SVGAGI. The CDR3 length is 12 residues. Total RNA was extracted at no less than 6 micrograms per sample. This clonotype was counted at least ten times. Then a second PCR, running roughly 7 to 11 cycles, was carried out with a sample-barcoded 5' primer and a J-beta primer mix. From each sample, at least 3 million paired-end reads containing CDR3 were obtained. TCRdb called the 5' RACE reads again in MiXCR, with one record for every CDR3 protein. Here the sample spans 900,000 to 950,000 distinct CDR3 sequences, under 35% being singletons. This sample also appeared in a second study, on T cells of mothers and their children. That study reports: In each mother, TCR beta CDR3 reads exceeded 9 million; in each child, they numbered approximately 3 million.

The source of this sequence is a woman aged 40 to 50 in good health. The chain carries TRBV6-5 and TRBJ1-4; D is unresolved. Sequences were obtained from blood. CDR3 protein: CASRPANEKLFF. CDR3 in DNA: TGTGCCAGCAGACCAGCCAATGAAAAACTGTTTTTT.